This T cell receptor beta chain was sequenced during a study of regulatory T cells in long-lasting Graves disease. In its sample, this clonotype was seen many times. The antigen is not known. Time point reported: persistent/refractory GD, antithyroid drugs over 5 years with positive TRAb. The TCR library was prepared using RNA isolated from PBMCs. Building of the TCR beta libraries involved iRepertoire HTBI primers and Arm-PCR of CDR3 regions. TCRdb passed the multiplex PCR reads through MiXCR, listing each CDR3 protein once. The data show about 470,000 distinct CDR3 sequences, with around 21% seen just once and 7% to 10% held by the top ten. Notes on the study in general: Public clonotype sharing was higher in persistent than newly diagnosed patients.

V shed 3 bases and J shed 7 bases, with 16 bases lying between them. The germline gives CDR1 MDHEN, CDR2 SYDVKM. The CDR3 sequence is 14 residues long. The chain is built from TRBV28 and TRBJ2-7; D may correspond to TRBD1 or TRBD2 (5 bases each). The specimen was peripheral blood mononuclear cells (PBMCs), collected when the disease was refractory, from a patient treated with antithyroid drugs. The clonotype was recovered from a female donor with Graves disease. The CDR3 is CASSFIGTPGEQYF. In DNA form, the CDR3 reads TGTGCCAGCAGTTTTATAGGGACCCCGGGGGAGCAGTACTTC.